This T cell receptor beta chain is from a study of blood T cell repertoires in COVID-19. Original analysis: Reference gene primer amplification in the assay estimated nucleated cell counts. Repertoires were generated with immunoSEQ multiplex PCR, while TCRdb's copy carries only in-frame clones and drops some. That table is the source of V, J and clone size, and D and trimming were worked out from the DNA. The table lists 95,000 to 150,000 clones, around three quarters of them singletons. Germline V gives CDR1 MNHEY, CDR2 SMNVEV (reference sequence). The ends were cut back, 0 bases at V and 9 bases at J, with 11 bases in the middle. CDR3 size: 13 residues.

The chain uses TRBV27 and TRBJ1-2; tentative D call: TRBD1 (5 bases). The receptor was derived from an older woman with acute or convalescent COVID-19. The sample comprised peripheral blood. CDR3 loop: CASSLSGARSYTF. The CDR3 DNA reads TGTGCCAGCAGTTTATCAGGGGCCCGTAGCTACACCTTC.